This T cell receptor (beta chain) was profiled in a study of blood T cell repertoires in COVID-19. Study background: Sample material is recorded as cDNA or gDNA derived from T cells, B-cell-depleted T cells, or PBMCs.

Between the trimmed V and J ends, which lost 3 bases and 8 bases, there was a span of 13 bases. CDR3 size: 13 residues. Per germline, CDR1 MDHEN and CDR2 SYDVKM. Per the original methods: Counts of nucleated cells, estimated from reference gene primer amplification, were obtained. Profiled with immunoSEQ multiplex PCR; TCRdb holds only in-frame clones, not every one. V and J calls and clone size are given by that table; D and trimming were obtained from the DNA. The table shows about 73,000 clones, with 75% to 80% occurring only once. The clonotype was recovered from a man between 65 and 85 years old with COVID-19, enrolled during active disease. The sequencing input was peripheral blood. This sequence joins TRBV28 and TRBJ1-2, with D uncertain. This CDR3 reads CASSLSVSGGYTF. In nucleotides, the CDR3 is TGTGCCAGCAGTTTGTCGGTTTCGGGAGGCTACACCTTC.